Reported below is one T cell receptor beta chain. Its antigen remains undetermined. Per-nucleotide qualities are absent, and no much larger clonotype sits a single base away. The data originate from a study of T cells in localized non-small cell lung cancer (dated by TCRdb to the early 2020s). Looking at the study overall: The study analyzed T cell repertoires of a few hundred early-stage NSCLC patients, comparing tumors and uninvolved tumor-adjacent lungs. The cohort was made up of some 240 treatment-naive NSCLC patients whose localized lung tumors had been resected. NSCLC patients had a mean age of roughly 64 years, and around 130 were male and over 85 female. Summary of the overall study and its limitations: Because the study design was exploratory, TCR variables were selected using unadjusted p-values without false-discovery rate correction. Because multi-region tumor sequencing was not performed, intratumor heterogeneity could not be ruled out. A median of roughly 58 of the top 100 tumor clones were detected in paired uninvolved adjacent lung, and 25 to 35 of these tumor clones were also found among the top 100 clones of the paired uninvolved adjacent lung. Higher T cell density in blood was associated with longer overall survival, whereas higher clonality in adjacent lung was associated with shorter survival. Uninvolved tumor-adjacent lung showed the highest T cell clonality, higher than tumor, which suggests more focused antigenic responses in the adjacent lung.

V was cut back by 4 bases and J by 1 base, leaving a gap of 4 bases between them. The CDR3 runs 11 residues from the cysteine to the phenylalanine. Just the 33-base CDR3 DNA is kept, in frame starting at base 1. The germline V gene encodes CDR1 DFQATT and CDR2 SNEGSKA (reference sequence). TCR beta CDR3 regions were sequenced from DNA using the immunoSEQ Assay. For the original study's pipeline: To compute T cell density, TCR beta template counts were normalized to usable DNA, which was estimated by amplifying housekeeping genes. Richness was estimated using the preseqR package, with extrapolation to 400,000 templates for PBMC samples and to 120,000 templates for tissue samples. Clonality was defined by subtracting Pielou's evenness from one. To identify tissue-enriched TCRs, differential abundance testing was run on productive amino-acid clonotypes with a minimum total count of 5 and an alpha of 0.1. Repertoire overlap between compartments was quantified with the Jaccard Index and Morisita Overlap Index. GLIPH clustered TCR beta CDR3s with public tetramer-defined viral CDR3s; viral motifs required at least three viral sequences plus V-gene enrichment. This is the immuneACCESS table as TCRdb keeps it, with only in-frame sequences that have V and J called. A part of the clones is gone; compared with another copy, unresolved V genes explain less than half, and the rest is unexplained. V, J and clone size were drawn from that table, and D and trimming were deduced from the DNA. Within this sample are around 67,000 clones, with 75% to 90% of them counted one time only. The ten top clones hold roughly 1.8% of the sample.

At diagnosis, peripheral blood, uninvolved tumor-adjacent lung and tumor were collected and stored as a combination of fresh-frozen and FFPE material. For TCR repertoire profiling, blood samples were analyzed as peripheral blood mononuclear cells. The sample here was peripheral blood, taken before any cancer treatment. The TCR sequence derives from a woman between 35 and 75 years old with stage I lung adenocarcinoma. The rearranged chain carries TRBV20-1 and TRBJ2-5; there is no confident call for the D gene. The sequenced DNA is TGCAGTGCTATTCCCCAAGAGACCCAGTACTTC. Translated, this is CSAIPQETQYF.